This TCR beta chain was profiled in a study of T-cell reconstitution after alpha-beta-depleted transplantation in children. A library of TCRbeta sequences, prepared with unique molecular identifiers, was generated. Via MiXCR, TCRdb re-called the PCR reads, giving one row per CDR3 protein. The table has approximately 150,000 distinct CDR3 sequences, 8% to 10% seen once; the top ten hold approximately 18%. This clonotype appeared many times. As yet, its antigen is unknown. Study observations and caveats: As was reported, about two months after transplant, alpha-beta T cells came from several hundred expanded graft clones. There were some patients whose high TCRbeta diversity at day 60 came from surviving recipient T cells and thymic progenitors.

This specimen consisted of PBMCs, mostly from graft donor cells, obtained 180 days after TCRalphabeta/CD19-depleted stem cell transplant. This clonotype was sampled from a female patient between 2 and 10 years old who had a stem cell transplant for congenital amegakaryocytic thrombocytopenia, so the T cells may come from the graft donor.

The CDR3 nucleotides are TGCAGTGCTAGTAGCGGGGGGCGGAATGAGCAGTTCTTC. It yields the protein CSASSGGRNEQFF. V gene TRBV20-1 combines with J gene TRBJ2-1, with TRBD2 matching 10 bases. V gave up 3 bases and J gave up 7 bases; unmatched junction bases: 3. Germline CDR1 reads DFQATT; CDR2 reads SNEGSKA (reference sequence). The CDR3 runs to 13 residues.